Below, 17 T cell receptor beta chains from the same sample are listed, as sequenced in a study of CD8+ T cells in alopecia areata. cDNA serving as the sequencing template came from extracted, reverse transcribed RNA. The method was immunoSEQ multiplex PCR; TCRdb's version includes in-frame clones alone and lacks a portion of them. The data show about 110,000 clones, 45% to 60% seen once. The sample consisted of NKG2D-low CD8+ T cells sorted from blood. The receptor source for this set is a human donor with alopecia areata.

The chain has TRBV30 and TRBJ1-1, with D unresolved. This CDR3 has 12 residues. V was trimmed by 0 bases and J by 1 base, leaving 3 bases between them. Germline-derived CDR1 and CDR2 are GTSNPN and SVGIG (reference sequence). CDR3 coding DNA: TGTGCCTGGAGTGTCTCGAACACTGAAGCTTTCTTT. Protein product: CAWSVSNTEAFF.

The chain joins TRBV11-2 to TRBJ2-5; D not certain. This CDR3 has 16 amino acids. CDR1 and CDR2 from the germline V gene are SGHAT and FQNNGV. V shed 0 bases and J shed 4 bases, with 15 bases lying between them. In DNA, the CDR3 is TGTGCCAGCAGCTTAGATCTCACTACCCTGCGAGAGACCCAGTACTTC. It translates to CASSLDLTTLRETQYF.

The chain combines TRBV11-2 with TRBJ2-5; TRBD2 matches at 11 bases. This CDR3 spans 17 amino acids. The junction had 5 bases not matched to a gene; V was cut back by 1 base and J by 1 base. Germline loops: CDR1 SGHAT, CDR2 FQNNGV. The CDR3 reads CASSLGSGTSGQETQYF. CDR3 DNA: TGTGCCAGCAGCTTAGGGTCCGGGACTAGCGGCCAAGAGACCCAGTACTTC.

V usage is TRBV29-1 and J usage is TRBJ2-5; D tentatively fits TRBD1 or TRBD2 (6 bases each). This CDR3 has 14 amino acids. V lost 3 bases, J lost 3 bases, and 14 bases lay in between. Looked up from germline, CDR1 is SQVTM and CDR2 is ANQGSEA. The CDR3 spells CSVEGTGAKETQYF. DNA for the CDR3: TGCAGCGTTGAGGGGACGGGGGCTAAAGAGACCCAGTACTTC.

This clone was found once. V gene TRBV9 combines with J gene TRBJ1-2; TRBD1 might be the D (5 bases). This CDR3 contains 13 residues. With 3 bases removed from V and 4 bases from J, the gap between germline ends came to 10 bases. Germline V CDR1 and CDR2: SGDLS, YYNGEE. CDR3: CASSGDPTYGYTF. The CDR3 nucleotides read TGTGCCAGCAGCGGGGACCCGACCTATGGCTACACCTTC.

This rearrangement joins TRBV29-1 to TRBJ2-1; D may be TRBD2 (6 bases). The CDR3 has 15 residues. The germline V gene encodes CDR1 SQVTM and CDR2 ANQGSEA. V shed 0 bases and J shed 8 bases, with 17 bases lying between them. The CDR3 coding sequence is TGCAGCGTTGAAGATTTCAGGGACTCGGTCGATGAGCAGTTCTTC. This codes for CSVEDFRDSVDEQFF.

The chain has TRBV15 and TRBJ2-7; 7 bases map to TRBD2. The CDR3 consists of 13 residues. Germline V gene sequence: CDR1 LNHNV, CDR2 YYDKDF (reference sequence). After removal of 2 bases from V and 6 bases from J, the junction contained 4 bases not matched to a gene. DNA of the CDR3: TGTGCCACCAGCAGACTAGCGGCCCCCGAGCAGTACTTC. This translates into CATSRLAAPEQYF.

This clone was observed a few times. The gene calls are TRBV4-1 and TRBJ1-2; no definite D call. V gave up 0 bases and J gave up 4 bases, with 12 bases separating them. CDR3 size: 15 residues. Germline assignment: CDR1 MGHRA and CDR2 YSYEKL. The CDR3 DNA follows: TGCGCCAGCAGCCAAGAGGCCCAAACTCGCTATGGCTACACCTTC. It specifies CASSQEAQTRYGYTF.

This sequence joins TRBV9 and TRBJ1-2, with D tentatively TRBD1 (5 bases). The CDR3 extends over 12 amino acids. Germline V gene sequence: CDR1 SGDLS, CDR2 YYNGEE. Trimming shortened V by 0 bases and J by 10 bases, and 10 bases separated the two germline ends. This chain's CDR3 is CASSVGGRAYTF. The CDR3 nucleotides read TGTGCCAGCAGCGTAGGGGGCCGCGCCTACACCTTC. The complete variable domain, with remaining parts taken from reference TRBV9 and TRBJ1-2, reads DSGVTQTPKHLITATGQRVTLRCSPRSGDLSVYWYQQSLDQGLQFLIQYYNGEERAKGNILERFSAQQFPDLHSELNLSSLELGDSALYFCASSVGGRAYTFGSGTRLTVV.

This chain connects TRBV7-9 to TRBJ1-2; D might be TRBD1 (6 bases). V was trimmed by 1 base and J by 6 bases, leaving 12 bases between them. The CDR3 extends over 14 amino acids. Germline V lookup: CDR1 SEHNR, CDR2 FQNEAQ (reference sequence). CDR3 in DNA: TGTGCCAGCAGCTTAGTTAGGACAGAAGATGGCTACACCTTC. Protein: CASSLVRTEDGYTF.

J is TRBJ2-1 and V is TRBV27; D is uncertain. V dropped 6 bases and J dropped 8 bases, with 14 bases sitting between them. The CDR3 is 13 amino acids. Germline CDR1 is MNHEY and CDR2 is SMNVEV (reference sequence). The CDR3 sequence: CASSPLSPDEQFF. CDR3 coding DNA: TGTGCCAGCAGCCCCCTTTCTCCGGATGAGCAGTTCTTC.

V usage is TRBV28 and J usage is TRBJ1-1; D may be TRBD1 (5 bases). The length of the CDR3 is 15 residues. With 6 bases removed from V and 4 bases from J, the gap between germline ends came to 18 bases. Per the germline V gene, CDR1 is MDHEN and CDR2 is SYDVKM. The CDR3 spells CASSQRAGGGTEAFF. Here the CDR3 DNA reads TGTGCCAGCAGCCAACGAGCCGGGGGAGGCACTGAAGCTTTCTTT.

Written as DNA, the CDR3 is TGTGCCAGCCAGACTGATATACGGGGCTACGAGCAGTACTTC. It yields the protein CASQTDIRGYEQYF. V usage is TRBV2 and J usage is TRBJ2-7; weak D call: TRBD2 (5 bases). Germline V CDR1 and CDR2: SNHLY, FYNNEI. The CDR3 is made up of 14 amino acids. The ends were cut back, 8 bases at V and 3 bases at J, with 17 bases in the middle.

This clone was counted once. This chain joins TRBV4-2 and TRBJ2-1; 7 bases are a match to TRBD2. Germline values: CDR1 LGHNA, CDR2 YNFKEQ. J lost 9 bases, V lost 1 base, and 6 bases had no gene match. This CDR3 is 14 amino acids long. This CDR3 is CASSQGAGASEQFF. Written as DNA, the CDR3 is TGTGCCAGCAGCCAAGGGGCGGGAGCCAGTGAGCAGTTCTTC.

The rearrangement joins TRBV2 to TRBJ2-1; D unclear. The CDR3 is 13 residues long. V was trimmed by 11 bases and J by 7 bases, leaving 18 bases between them. The V gene's germline CDR1 is SNHLY and CDR2 FYNNEI. The CDR3 reads CAGLVAHTNEQFF. DNA for the CDR3: TGTGCCGGCCTAGTAGCCCACACGAATGAGCAGTTCTTC. Drawing the rest from reference TRBV2 and TRBJ2-1, the complete variable domain is EPEVTQTPSHQVTQMGQEVILRCVPISNHLYFYWYRQILGQKVEFLVSFYNNEISEKSEIFDDQFSVERPDGSNFTLKIRSTKLEDSAMYFCAGLVAHTNEQFFGPGTRLTVL.

The V call is TRBV5-1, the J call TRBJ2-1, with 7 bases aligning to TRBD1. Germline CDR1 is SGHRS and CDR2 is YFSETQ. V lost 0 bases to trimming and J lost 5 bases; unmatched junction nucleotides: 8. The CDR3 runs 16 residues. CDR3 bases: TGCGCCAGCAGCTTGGGGATGGGGACAGCTGACAATGAGCAGTTCTTC. Amino acid sequence: CASSLGMGTADNEQFF.

J is TRBJ2-5 and V is TRBV21-1; the D call of TRBD2 is as the table states it, not checked on the DNA. TRBV21-1 is a listed pseudogene. The length of the CDR3 is 17 residues. In DNA form, the CDR3 reads TGTGCCAGCAGCAAAGGTAGTCTAAGCGGGAGTCAAGAGACCCAGTACTTC. Protein: CASSKGSLSGSQETQYF.